This record covers a single T cell receptor (beta chain). Its antigen is not known. The data derive from a study of a mutant IDH1 vaccine in newly diagnosed glioma. Study context: Eight vaccinations were given in weeks 1, 3, 5, 7, 11, 15, 19 and 23. Vaccine administration was initiated 4-6 weeks following radiotherapy alone, or with temozolomide cycles.

Study-wide results and limits: Across multiple MHC alleles, 93.3% of patients had vaccine-induced responses.

The V gene's germline CDR1 is LGHNA and CDR2 YNFKEQ. Trimming took 0 bases from V and 5 from J; bases not matched to a gene: 8. CDR3 length: 17 residues. TCRdb's table, derived via immunoSEQ multiplex PCR, lists solely in-frame clones and lacks some. In the table there are some 120,000 clones, 80% of which are singletons. Noted time point: week 11, during vaccination. Alongside topical imiquimod, each dose of vaccine comprised 300 ug of mutant IDH1 20-mer peptide. The chain joins TRBV4-2 to TRBJ2-5; TRBD2 agrees at 11 bases. The sequenced sample was PBMCs, obtained from a glioma patient whose treatment included an IDH1 peptide vaccine. This receptor was taken from a man between 40 and 49 years old with glioma. For the CDR3, the DNA is TGTGCCAGCAGCCAAGATCCTAGCGGGGGGCGAGGGGAGACCCAGTACTTC. This gives the protein CASSQDPSGGRGETQYF.